At least ten counts were recorded for the clone carrying this T cell receptor beta chain. Antigen specificity is unknown. HTBI primers from iRepertoire and Arm-PCR of CDR3 regions yielded the TCR beta libraries. As handled by the study authors: The samples included roughly 61 TRBV and about 13 TRBJ segments. TCRdb independently ran MiXCR on the multiplex PCR reads; one entry per CDR3 protein. The V and J calls were not made by the authors but by TCRdb's processing. The table lists about 440,000 distinct CDR3 sequences, roughly 15% of them singletons. Trimming took 6 bases from V and 6 from J; bases not matched to a gene: 11. The CDR3 runs to 16 residues. From germline, CDR1 is LNHNV and CDR2 YYDKDF (reference sequence). The data stem from a study of regulatory T cells in long-lasting Graves disease. Points from the study as a whole: Persistent disease preferred TRBV28, TRBJ1-2 and TRBJ2-5. Comparison showed that persistent patients shared more public clonotypes (2,741) than new patients (966).

Time point meaning: newly diagnosed GD, antithyroid drugs for less than 3 months. There was RNA extracted from PBMCs, and the TCR library was made from it. Separately, the same data were catalogued under a study of T cells in Graves' hyperthyroidism and ophthalmopathy. Turning to that study: TCR CDR3 underwent first-round RT-PCR with the HTBI primer set.

The chain employs TRBV15 and TRBJ2-7, with TRBD2 matching 13 bases. The sequences come from peripheral blood mononuclear cells (PBMCs), collected at new diagnosis, from a patient treated with antithyroid drugs. The sequence came from a woman aged 30 to 39 with Graves disease. Written as DNA, the CDR3 is TGTGCCACCAGTACGTGGACTAGCGGGAGTTCCGGCGAGCAGTACTTC. This codes for CATSTWTSGSSGEQYF.